What follows describes a single T cell receptor beta chain. This record comes from a study of cytomegalovirus exposure and HLA in healthy donors. V was cut by 2 bases and J by 5 bases, with 13 bases left in between. This CDR3 has 14 amino acids. The germline V gene has CDR1 WNHNN and CDR2 SYGVQD (reference sequence). Sequenced by immunoSEQ multiplex PCR; TCRdb stores in-frame clones only, minus some. The top ten clones hold over 1% of a sample with roughly 60,000 clones, 92% of them seen once. Sequencing was performed on PBMCs. The TCR sequence derives from a woman between 18 and 29 years old in good health and CMV-seronegative. This sequence joins TRBV10-1 and TRBJ2-7; D might be TRBD2 (6 bases). The CDR3 nucleotides are TGCGCCAGCAGTGAGGGGGGAGGCGGCCACGAGCAGTACTTC. Translating gives CASSEGGGGHEQYF.